This T cell receptor beta chain was captured in a study of T cells in localized non-small cell lung cancer. This clone was counted only a few times. Assay used: immunoSEQ multiplex PCR; TCRdb lists only in-frame clones, some missing. The sample gives about 1,300 clones, 20% to 25% of which show up once; under 40% is in the top ten. The sequencing used lung tumor tissue, collected before any cancer treatment. This clonotype was obtained from a man aged 40 to 69 with stage III lung adenocarcinoma.

The CDR3 protein is CASSVDMSYGYTF. The CDR3 nucleotides are TGTGCCAGCAGCGTAGACATGAGCTATGGCTACACCTTC. The chain recombines TRBV9 with TRBJ1-2; unclear D gene. V was pared by 0 bases and J by 4 bases, with 7 bases between. Germline loops: CDR1 SGDLS, CDR2 YYNGEE. The CDR3 extends over 13 amino acids.